A selection of T cell receptor beta chains follows, all from one sample in a study of T-cell reconstitution after alpha-beta-depleted transplantation in children. TCRdb redid the calling of the PCR reads with MiXCR, one entry per CDR3 protein. In the table there are a few hundred thousand distinct CDR3 sequences, under 15% of which are singletons. This specimen was PBMCs from the stem cell graft donor, taken from the stem cell graft. The receptors were gathered from a human donor who donated a stem cell graft to a child with combined immunodeficiency. The CDR3 runs from the conserved cysteine through the conserved F or W. A D gene is named only where the DNA matches it firmly. Clone size appears in some rows only: once, few, many, or a class for an expanded clone.

j_call d_call clone_size v_call cdr3_nt cdr3_aa
TRBJ2-1 - few TRBV19 TGTGCCAGTACAGGCCTTGACTACAATGAGCAGTTCTTC CASTGLDYNEQFF
TRBJ2-1 - - TRBV4-1 TGCGCCAGCAGCCAAGTAGATTTGGTTACATACAATGAGCAGTTCTTC CASSQVDLVTYNEQFF
TRBJ2-2 - - TRBV29-1 TGCAGCGTTGAGGAGTCGTACGGGGAGCTGTTTTTT CSVEESYGELFF
TRBJ1-1 - many TRBV6-1 TGTGCCAGCAGCCAAGGTCACACTGAAGCTTTCTTT CASSQGHTEAFF
TRBJ1-4 TRBD1 - TRBV4-3 TGCGCCAGCAGCCATCGACAGGGAATTGAAAAACTGTTTTTT CASSHRQGIEKLFF
TRBJ1-2 - few TRBV25-1 TGTGCCAGCAGTGACTCTGGAACAACCTATGGCTACACCTTC CASSDSGTTYGYTF
TRBJ2-1 TRBD1 - TRBV18 TGTGCCAGCTCACCCTGGACAGGGAGTGATGAGCAGATCTTC CASSPWTGSDEQIF
TRBJ2-2 TRBD2 few TRBV27 TGTGCCAGCAGACGTAGCGGGGGGCCGTACACCGGGGAGCTGTTTTTT CASRRSGGPYTGELFF
TRBJ1-2 - many TRBV11-2 TGTGCCAGCAGCTTAGATTGGCAGGCGCCCTACACCTTC CASSLDWQAPYTF
TRBJ2-2 TRBD2 many TRBV29-1 TGCAGCGCTGGGACTAGCGGGACCGGGGAGCTGTTTTTT CSAGTSGTGELFF
TRBJ2-7 TRBD1 - TRBV2 TGTGCCAGCAGCGGTACGGGACAGCCCGACTACGAGCAGTACTTC CASSGTGQPDYEQYF
TRBJ1-5 - few TRBV19 TGTGCCAGTAGTTCTCTTAGGGACAAAAGCAATCAGCCCCAGCATTTT CASSSLRDKSNQPQHF
TRBJ2-7 - few TRBV25-1 TGTGCCAGCAGTGATTTGGGCACGTACGAGCAGTACTTC CASSDLGTYEQYF
TRBJ2-1 - many TRBV10-3 TGTGCCATCAGTGCAAGGGTGCAGAATGAGCAGTTCTTC CAISARVQNEQFF